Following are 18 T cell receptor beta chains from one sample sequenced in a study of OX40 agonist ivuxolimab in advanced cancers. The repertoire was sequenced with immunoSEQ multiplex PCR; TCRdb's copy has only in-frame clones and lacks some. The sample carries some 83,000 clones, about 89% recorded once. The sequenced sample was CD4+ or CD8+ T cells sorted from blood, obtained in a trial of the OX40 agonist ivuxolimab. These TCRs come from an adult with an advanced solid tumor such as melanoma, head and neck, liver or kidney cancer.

Written as DNA, the CDR3 is TGTGCCAGCAGTTACGTTGGCGCGGCTCCATTGAATGAGCAGTTCTTC. Its protein is CASSYVGAAPLNEQFF. The chain links TRBV6-5 to TRBJ2-1, with D unresolved. V was shortened by 2 bases and J by 7 bases, with 18 bases between the two germline ends. The germline gives CDR1 MNHEY, CDR2 SVGAGI. The CDR3 consists of 16 residues.

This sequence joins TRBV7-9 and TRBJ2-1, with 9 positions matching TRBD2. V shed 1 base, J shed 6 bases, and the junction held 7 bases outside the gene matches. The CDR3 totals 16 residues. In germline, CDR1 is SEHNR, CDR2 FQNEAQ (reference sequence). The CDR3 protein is CASSLVVAGALNEQFF. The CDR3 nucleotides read TGTGCCAGCAGCTTAGTTGTAGCGGGAGCCCTCAATGAGCAGTTCTTC.

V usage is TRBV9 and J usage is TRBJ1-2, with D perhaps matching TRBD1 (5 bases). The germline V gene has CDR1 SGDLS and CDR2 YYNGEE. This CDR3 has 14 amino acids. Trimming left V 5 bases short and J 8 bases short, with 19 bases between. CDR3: CASSRSGGGDGYTF. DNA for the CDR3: TGTGCCAGCAGTCGTTCCGGTGGAGGGGACGGCTACACCTTC.

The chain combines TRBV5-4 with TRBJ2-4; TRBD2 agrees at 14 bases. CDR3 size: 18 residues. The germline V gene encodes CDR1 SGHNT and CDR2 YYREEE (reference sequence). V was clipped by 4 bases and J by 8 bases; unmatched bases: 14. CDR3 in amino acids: CASSRMSGTSGREDIQYF. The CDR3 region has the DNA TGTGCCAGCAGCCGGATGTCCGGGACTAGCGGGAGAGAGGACATTCAGTACTTC.

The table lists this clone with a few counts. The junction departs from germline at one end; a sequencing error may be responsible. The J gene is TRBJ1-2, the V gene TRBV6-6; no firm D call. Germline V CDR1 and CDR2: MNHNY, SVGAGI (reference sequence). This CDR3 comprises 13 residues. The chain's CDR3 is CASSFGFGPGYTF. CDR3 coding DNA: TGTGCCAGTAGTTTCGGGTTCGGCCCTGGCTACACCTTC.

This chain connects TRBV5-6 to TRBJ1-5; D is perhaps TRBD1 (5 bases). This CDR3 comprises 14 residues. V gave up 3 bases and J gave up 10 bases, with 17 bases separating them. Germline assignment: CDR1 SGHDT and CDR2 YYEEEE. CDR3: CASSSGWGIQPQHF. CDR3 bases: TGTGCCAGCAGCTCCGGATGGGGGATTCAACCCCAGCATTTT.

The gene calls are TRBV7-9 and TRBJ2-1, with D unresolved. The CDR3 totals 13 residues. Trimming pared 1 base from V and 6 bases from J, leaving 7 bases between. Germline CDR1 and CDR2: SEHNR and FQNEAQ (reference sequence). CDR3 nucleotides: TGTGCCAGCAGCTTAGTGATTACCAATGAGCAGTTCTTC. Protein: CASSLVITNEQFF.

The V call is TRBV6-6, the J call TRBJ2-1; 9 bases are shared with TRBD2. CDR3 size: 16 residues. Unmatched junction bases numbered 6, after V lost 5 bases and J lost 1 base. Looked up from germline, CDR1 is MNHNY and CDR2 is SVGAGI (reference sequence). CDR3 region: CASSTERGASYNEQFF. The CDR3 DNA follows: TGTGCCAGCAGTACCGAGCGGGGGGCGTCCTACAATGAGCAGTTCTTC.

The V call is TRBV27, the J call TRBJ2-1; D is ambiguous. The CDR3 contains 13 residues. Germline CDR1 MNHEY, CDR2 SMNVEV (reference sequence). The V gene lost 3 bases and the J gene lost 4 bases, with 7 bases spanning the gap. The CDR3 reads CASSLEGYNEQFF. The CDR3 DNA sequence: TGTGCCAGCAGTTTGGAAGGATACAATGAGCAGTTCTTC.

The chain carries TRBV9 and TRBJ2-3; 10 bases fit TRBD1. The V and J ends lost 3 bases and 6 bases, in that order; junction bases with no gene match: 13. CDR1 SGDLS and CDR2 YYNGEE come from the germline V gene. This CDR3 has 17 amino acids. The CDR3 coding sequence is TGTGCCAGCAGCGCCCCCTCATGGGGACAGGGGTGGGATACGCAGTATTTT. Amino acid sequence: CASSAPSWGQGWDTQYF.

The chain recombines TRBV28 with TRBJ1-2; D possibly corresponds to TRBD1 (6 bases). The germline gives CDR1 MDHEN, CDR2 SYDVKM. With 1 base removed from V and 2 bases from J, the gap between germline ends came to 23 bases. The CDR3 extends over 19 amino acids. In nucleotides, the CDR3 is TGTGCCAGCAGTTTATTTCCCCACAGGGAGGCATTCGGAAACTATGGCTACACCTTC. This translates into CASSLFPHREAFGNYGYTF.

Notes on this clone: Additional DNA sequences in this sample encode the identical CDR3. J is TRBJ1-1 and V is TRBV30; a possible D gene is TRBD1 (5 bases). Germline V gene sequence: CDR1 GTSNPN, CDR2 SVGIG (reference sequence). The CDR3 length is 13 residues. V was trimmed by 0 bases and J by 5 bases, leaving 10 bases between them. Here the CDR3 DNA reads TGTGCCTGGAGTGTCGGGGGTGGAACTGAAGCTTTCTTT. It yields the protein CAWSVGGGTEAFF.

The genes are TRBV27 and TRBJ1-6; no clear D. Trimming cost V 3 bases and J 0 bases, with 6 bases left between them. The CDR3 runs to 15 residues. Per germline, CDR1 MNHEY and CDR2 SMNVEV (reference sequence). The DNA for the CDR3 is TGTGCCAGCAGTTTGGGCGGCTCCTATAATTCACCCCTCCACTTT. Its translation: CASSLGGSYNSPLHF.

The CDR3 DNA reads TGTGCCAGCAGTGAATCTGGGGGCGGTGACGAGCAGTACTTC. Its protein product is CASSESGGGDEQYF. The J gene is TRBJ2-7, the V gene TRBV25-1, with D perhaps TRBD1 (6 bases). This CDR3 region has 14 residues. Germline lookup yields CDR1 MGHDK and CDR2 SYGVNS. Trimming removed 1 base at V and 5 bases at J, with 12 bases between.

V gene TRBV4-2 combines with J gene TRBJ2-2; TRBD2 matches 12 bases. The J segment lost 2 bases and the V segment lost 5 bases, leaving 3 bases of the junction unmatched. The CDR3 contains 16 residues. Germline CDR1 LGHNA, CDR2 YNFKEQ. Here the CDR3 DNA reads TGTGCCAGCAGCGAGACTAGCGGGGGAAACACCGGGGAGCTGTTTTTT. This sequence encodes CASSETSGGNTGELFF.

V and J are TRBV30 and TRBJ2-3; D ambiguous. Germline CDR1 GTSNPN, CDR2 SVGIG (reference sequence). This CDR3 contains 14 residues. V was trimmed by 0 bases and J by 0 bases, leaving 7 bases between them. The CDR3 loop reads CAWSVSESTDTQYF. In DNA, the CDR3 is TGTGCCTGGAGTGTTTCGGAGAGCACAGATACGCAGTATTTT.

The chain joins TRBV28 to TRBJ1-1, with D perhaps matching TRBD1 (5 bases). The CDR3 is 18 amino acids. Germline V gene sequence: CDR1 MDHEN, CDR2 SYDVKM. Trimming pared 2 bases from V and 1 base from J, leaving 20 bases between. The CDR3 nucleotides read TGTGCCAGCAGTTTACGCTCGTGGGGGGTAGGTCAGAACACTGAAGCTTTCTTT. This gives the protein CASSLRSWGVGQNTEAFF.

DNA of the CDR3: TGCGCCAGCAGCCAAGAGGGTAGCGGCAATTGGGATACGCAGTATTTT. The encoded protein is CASSQEGSGNWDTQYF. V is TRBV4-1 and J is TRBJ2-3; TRBD2 might be the D (6 bases). Germline V gives CDR1 MGHRA, CDR2 YSYEKL. Deletions cut 0 bases from V and 6 bases from J, with 16 bases between. The CDR3 runs to 16 residues.